A selection of T cell receptor beta chains follows, all from one sample in a study of shared clonotypes between healthy human individuals. The data were produced by immunoSEQ multiplex PCR, yet TCRdb's version contains in-frame clones alone and is incomplete. The sample lists approximately 500,000 clones, approximately 84% occurring once. The material sequenced was PBMCs. The receptors stem from a woman in her thirties or forties in good health. Some clones in this sample may be carry-over from other donors' samples. CDR3s include the opening cysteine and the closing phenylalanine or tryptophan. The D gene is left open where the match is weak. Size tells how often a clone was seen (once, few, many) or the class of an expanded clone, and some rows leave it out.

>TRBV29-1|TRBJ2-2|TRBD2|-
CSGLAGLAGELFF
TGCAGCGGACTAGCGGGATTAGCCGGGGAGCTGTTTTTT
>TRBV19|TRBJ2-3|-|-
CASSRRAGTDTQYF
TGTGCCAGTAGTCGTCGGGCCGGCACAGATACGCAGTATTTT
>TRBV4-1|TRBJ2-7|-|once
CASSQDWRDSEQYF
TGCGCCAGCAGCCAAGATTGGAGGGATTCCGAGCAGTACTTC
>TRBV19|TRBJ1-2|TRBD1|-
CASRTGASYGYTF
TGTGCCAGTAGGACAGGGGCCTCCTATGGCTACACCTTC
>TRBV10-2|TRBJ1-5|TRBD1|-
CASSESRTGIQPQHF
TGCGCCAGCAGTGAGTCACGGACAGGGATCCAGCCCCAGCATTTT
>TRBV7-9|TRBJ2-7|-|-
CASSPAGLEAYEQYF
TGTGCCAGCAGCCCGGCTGGTCTGGAAGCCTACGAGCAGTACTTC
>TRBV27|TRBJ1-5|-|-
CASSLSGASNQPQHF
TGTGCCAGCAGTTTATCAGGGGCTAGCAATCAGCCCCAGCATTTT
>TRBV27|TRBJ1-1|TRBD1|-
CASSWTGVGVTEAFF
TGTGCCAGCAGTTGGACAGGGGTTGGAGTTACTGAAGCTTTCTTT
>TRBV7-9|TRBJ2-5|TRBD2|many
CASSWELAGGETQYF
TGTGCCAGCAGCTGGGAACTAGCGGGAGGTGAGACCCAGTACTTC
>TRBV10-1|TRBJ2-3|TRBD2|-
CASSESSSGTTDTQYF
TGCGCCAGCAGTGAGTCGTCTAGCGGGACCACAGATACGCAGTATTTT
>TRBV28|TRBJ2-3|-|-
CAGGATDTQYF
TGTGCAGGGGGGGCCACAGATACGCAGTATTTT
>TRBV7-3|TRBJ1-1|TRBD1|-
CASITTGAGDTEAFF
TGTGCCAGCATCACGACAGGGGCGGGGGACACTGAAGCTTTCTTT
>TRBV27|TRBJ2-7|TRBD2|-
CASSLSGGSSYEQYF
TGTGCCAGCAGTTTATCTGGCGGGAGCTCCTACGAGCAGTACTTC
>TRBV29-1|TRBJ2-1|TRBD1|-
CSVETATGGSYNEQFF
TGCAGCGTTGAAACGGCGACAGGGGGGTCCTACAATGAGCAGTTCTTC
>TRBV4-3|TRBJ2-2|-|-
CASSQDKVGPGELFF
TGCGCCAGCAGCCAAGATAAGGTCGGCCCCGGGGAGCTGTTTTTT
>TRBV20-1|TRBJ2-3|-|-
CSARVVNTQYF
TGCAGTGCTAGAGTTGTAAATACGCAGTATTTT
>TRBV4-1|TRBJ2-1|-|-
CASSQDPYYYNEQFF
TGCGCCAGCAGCCAAGACCCCTACTATTACAATGAGCAGTTCTTC
>TRBV7-2|TRBJ1-2|-|-
CASSPQSGGAGNYGYTF
TGTGCCAGCAGCCCCCAGTCGGGTGGGGCAGGAAACTATGGCTACACCTTC
>TRBV7-8|TRBJ2-2|TRBD2|-
CASSFTAGGPSTGELFF
TGTGCCAGCAGCTTTACAGCGGGAGGGCCTAGCACCGGGGAGCTGTTTTTT
>TRBV7-9|TRBJ2-1|-|-
CASSLSHEQFF
TGTGCCAGCAGCTTATCACATGAGCAGTTCTTC
>TRBV18|TRBJ2-1|TRBD2|-
CASSGTSGSDDFF
TGTGCCAGCTCCGGGACTAGCGGGAGTGATGACTTCTTC
>TRBV2|TRBJ1-5|-|few
CASSEGTPEDPQHF
TGTGCCAGCAGTGAAGGCACCCCAGAGGATCCCCAGCATTTT
>TRBV30|TRBJ2-3|-|-
CAWSARRDTQYF
TGTGCCTGGAGCGCCCGGCGGGATACGCAGTATTTT
>TRBV2|TRBJ2-4|-|few
CASSDVRLARAKNIQYF
TGTGCCAGCAGTGACGTGCGGCTAGCGAGAGCCAAAAACATTCAGTACTTC
>TRBV6-5|TRBJ1-1|-|-
CASSYVGGEAFF
TGTGCCAGCAGTTACGTGGGGGGTGAAGCTTTCTTT
>TRBV9|TRBJ2-2|-|-
CASSATFGGELFF
TGTGCCAGCAGCGCTACCTTCGGCGGGGAGCTGTTTTTT
>TRBV20-1|TRBJ1-4|-|-
CSARQNEKLFF
TGCAGTGCTAGACAGAATGAAAAACTGTTTTTT
>TRBV19|TRBJ1-2|-|few
CASTEGNYGYTF
TGTGCCAGTACGGAGGGAAACTATGGCTACACCTTC
>TRBV5-6|TRBJ2-1|TRBD2|-
CASSLFRGGLAGRLNEQFF
TGTGCCAGCAGCTTGTTCCGGGGCGGACTAGCGGGAAGGTTAAATGAGCAGTTCTTC
>TRBV5-1|TRBJ2-7|-|few
CASSLEVSYEQYF
TGCGCCAGCAGCTTGGAAGTCAGCTACGAGCAGTACTTC
>TRBV7-8|TRBJ1-2|-|-
CASSLKGPYDGYTF
TGTGCCAGCAGCTTAAAAGGACCATATGATGGCTACACCTTC
>TRBV5-1|TRBJ2-7|TRBD1|many
CASSGGTGQVYEQYF
TGCGCCAGCAGCGGGGGGACAGGGCAGGTCTACGAGCAGTACTTC
>TRBV7-3|TRBJ2-3|-|-
CASSFGAGTTDTQYF
TGTGCCAGCAGCTTTGGGGCGGGGACCACAGATACGCAGTATTTT